A selection of T cell receptor beta chains follows, all from one sample in a study of neurological immune-mediated disorders. TCRdb reanalysed the 5' RACE reads using MiXCR and keeps one entry per CDR3 protein. The data hold about 62,000 distinct CDR3 sequences, with 3.7% observed a single time. Sequences were obtained from PBMCs. The receptors shown here come from a woman between 45 and 60 years old with multiple sclerosis. CDR3s leave out the opening cysteine and the closing phenylalanine or tryptophan.

j_call v_call cdr3_aa
TRBJ2-1 TRBV25-1 ASSGNGLAGYNEQF
TRBJ2-7 TRBV7-9 ASRYGTYEQY
TRBJ2-1 TRBV4-3 ASSHTTGDEQF
TRBJ2-7 TRBV7-2 ASSLSGIMTYEQY
TRBJ1-5 TRBV6-2/TRBV6-3 ASSPTGNQPQH
TRBJ2-7 TRBV28 ASSLEQGAYEQY
TRBJ2-1 TRBV5-1 ASSSGENNEQF
TRBJ2-1 TRBV24-1 ATSDFLGAEDEQF
TRBJ1-1 TRBV5-1 ASSVTGGDEAF
TRBJ2-3 TRBV28 ASRMTDTQY
TRBJ1-6 TRBV5-1 ASSPATGGYNSPLN
TRBJ1-4 TRBV11-1 ASSSDRSNEKLF
TRBJ1-5 TRBV6-6 ASSSDRGYNQPQH
TRBJ1-5 TRBV20-1 SARDWGQSNQPQH
TRBJ2-7 TRBV20-1 SARDWTSGSRYEQY
TRBJ2-5 TRBV5-4 ASSPEGSGRTQY
TRBJ2-5 TRBV20-1 SALLGYEETQY
TRBJ2-5 TRBV5-1 ASSVDRTQETQY
TRBJ2-2 TRBV9 ASSLGGQANTGELF
TRBJ2-7 TRBV28 ASSPIPSWGQPYEQY
TRBJ2-1 TRBV20-1 SATSGTSGTPAYNEQF
TRBJ2-1 TRBV7-9 ASSSQEF
TRBJ2-7 TRBV14 ASSQAGVHEQY
TRBJ2-3 TRBV15 ATSRGWGNSLTDTQY
TRBJ2-1 TRBV18 ASSPDRGANNEQF
TRBJ1-4 TRBV12-3/TRBV12-4 ASRLLGEKLF
TRBJ2-1 TRBV2 ASSGDLRRYEQF
TRBJ2-3 TRBV20-1 SANNVAESTDTQY
TRBJ2-7 TRBV29-1 SVVGGPKTYYEQY
TRBJ2-5 TRBV21-1 ASRGTQY
TRBJ1-5 TRBV20-1 SARDGSGGDQPQN
TRBJ1-2 TRBV6-6 ASSQRDRVTSGYT
TRBJ1-2 TRBV29-1 SVTAEGRDYGYT
TRBJ2-7 TRBV15 ATKSLDSDYEQY
TRBJ2-1 TRBV9 ASRGLAGGFWNEQF
TRBJ1-4 TRBV7-2 ASSQRGTTNEKLF
TRBJ2-1 TRBV5-1 ASSTRPSGDNEQF
TRBJ2-7 TRBV4-3 ASSLRISYEQY
TRBJ2-1 TRBV20-1 SARDRDRGSYNEQF
TRBJ2-2 TRBV20-1 SAREAGALTGELF
TRBJ2-6 TRBV19 ASNDLGSGANVLT
TRBJ2-2 TRBV24-1 ATSDLGRGNTGELF
TRBJ2-7 TRBV12-3/TRBV12-4 ASSAGLGAGESIVQY
TRBJ1-5 TRBV20-1 SAVKGLGNQPQH
TRBJ2-7 TRBV6-2/TRBV6-3 ASSLPTGSYEQY
TRBJ2-2 TRBV20-1 SAETSGANTGELF
TRBJ1-4 TRBV6-5 ASSYSLSTNEKLF
TRBJ2-3 TRBV10-3 AINPGQGADTQY
TRBJ2-7 TRBV5-5 ASSLGTGLSEQY
TRBJ2-3 TRBV7-6 ASSLAGASTDTQY
TRBJ1-5 TRBV2 ASSFPGDLNQPQH
TRBJ2-2 TRBV5-4 ASSRGETGELF
TRBJ2-5 TRBV5-6 ASSTDRPETQY
TRBJ2-3 TRBV6-2/TRBV6-3 ASSRDSSDTQY
TRBJ1-5 TRBV5-6 ASSSDRLNNQPQH
TRBJ2-7 TRBV7-2 ASSHPGLTYEQY
TRBJ1-3 TRBV27 ASSLTGQGSGNTIY